Many counts were recorded for the clone carrying this T cell receptor (beta chain). Antigen: not known. Quantitative 5'-RACE was performed with molecular barcodes, and it yielded the TCR beta libraries. TCRdb recomputed calls from the 5' RACE reads with MiXCR, one row per CDR3 protein. The sample consists of 500,000 or so distinct CDR3 sequences, approximately 5.3% of them appearing once. This specimen comes from a study of CD8 T cells in ankylosing spondylitis. Study conclusions and caveats: Clones linked to disease, bearing a CD8+ phenotype, were relatively rare in peripheral blood. It was reported that disease-linked clones were significantly enriched in matched ankylosing spondylitis synovial fluid. Earlier reports found some motif variants in synovial fluid and blood in reactive arthritis. A TCR beta motif made of about 8 highly homologous variants seemed typical of ankylosing spondylitis blood.

Germline V gene sequence: CDR1 MNHEY, CDR2 SVGAGI. This CDR3 region has 17 residues. J was trimmed by 6 bases and V by 2 bases; bases with no gene match: 8. V is TRBV6-5 and J is TRBJ2-3; 13 nucleotides match TRBD2. The sequence was obtained from a male donor with ankylosing spondylitis. The sequencing sample was made of blood, either unsorted or a sorted T cell fraction (not recorded which). CDR3 in DNA: TGTGCCAGCAGTTACAAGCGGGGACTAGCGGGATATGATACGCAGTATTTT. Its translation is CASSYKRGLAGYDTQYF.